The entry below gives a single T cell receptor (beta chain) sequence along with its context. Clones were read by immunoSEQ multiplex PCR, and TCRdb kept only the in-frame ones, dropping some. The table lists around 170,000 clones, around 90% of them singletons. The sample comes from a study of control samples from healthy donors and cancer patients. The CDR3 is 19 residues long. Trimming removed 4 bases from V and 0 bases from J, with 22 bases in between. The sequence was collected from a woman in her 50s in good health. The chain couples TRBV23-1 to TRBJ1-5; tentatively, D is TRBD1 (5 bases). TRBV23-1 is identified as an open reading frame with a role that is uncertain. What was sequenced was blood. CDR3 residues: CASSLGRDGSWHSNQPQHF. DNA for the CDR3: TGCGCCAGCAGTCTAGGCAGGGACGGTTCTTGGCATAGCAATCAGCCCCAGCATTTT.